Following are 30 T cell receptor beta chains from one sample sequenced in a study of blood T cell repertoires in COVID-19. Measured with immunoSEQ multiplex PCR; TCRdb has only the in-frame clones, and not every one. The data hold 150,000 or so clones, with 78% observed a single time. Sequencing input: PBMCs or T cells enriched from blood (not recorded which). The receptors derive from a woman aged 45-60 years who had recovered from COVID-19.

V and J are TRBV27 and TRBJ2-7; 14 nucleotides match TRBD2. Germline V lookup: CDR1 MNHEY, CDR2 SMNVEV (reference sequence). The CDR3 is 17 amino acids. V lost 2 bases, J lost 6 bases, and 9 bases stayed unmatched. Here the CDR3 DNA reads TGTGCCAGCAGTTTACAAGGGACTAGCGGGGGACTAGGCGAGCAGTACTTC. Protein: CASSLQGTSGGLGEQYF.

V usage is TRBV7-3 and J usage is TRBJ1-1; 7 bases line up with TRBD1. The CDR3 consists of 12 residues. V was clipped by 5 bases and J by 7 bases; unmatched bases: 4. Germline CDR1 is SGHTA and CDR2 is FQGTGA. CDR3 in DNA: TGTGCCAGCAGCCCCGGGACAGTTGAAGCTTTCTTT. Translation gives CASSPGTVEAFF.

The chain employs TRBV3-1 (or the pseudogene TRBV3-2) and TRBJ2-1; the D gene is possibly TRBD1 (6 bases). The CDR3 runs 15 residues. V lost 1 base to trimming and J lost 6 bases, with 13 bases between them. The germline V gene encodes CDR1 LGHDT and CDR2 YNNKEL (reference sequence). In DNA form, the CDR3 reads TGTGCCAGCAGCCAAGGACAGGCGGTAGGCAATGAGCAGTTCTTC. Protein: CASSQGQAVGNEQFF.

The chain carries TRBV19 and TRBJ1-6, with a possible D match to TRBD1 (6 bases). Germline CDR1 and CDR2: LNHDA and SQIVND (reference sequence). This CDR3 is built from 13 residues. V lost 6 bases and J lost 10, with 13 bases in between. The CDR3 reads CASSGQLGSPLHF. The CDR3 DNA reads as TGTGCCAGTAGCGGACAGCTCGGCTCACCCCTCCACTTT.

This clone was seen a handful of times. V usage is TRBV19 and J usage is TRBJ1-2, with 7 bases identical to TRBD1. This CDR3 has 15 amino acids. The trim removed 6 bases at V and 6 bases at J, leaving 13 bases unmatched. Germline V gives CDR1 LNHDA, CDR2 SQIVND (reference sequence). This CDR3 reads CASRTNRGVSDGYTF. CDR3 sequence (DNA): TGTGCCAGTAGAACTAACAGGGGAGTATCGGATGGCTACACCTTC.

This chain links TRBV28 with TRBJ1-5, with D tentatively TRBD1 (6 bases). The CDR3 runs 13 residues. Per the germline V gene, CDR1 is MDHEN and CDR2 is SYDVKM. The germline V and J ends were trimmed by 7 bases and 5 bases, with 12 bases remaining between them. The chain's CDR3 is CASTQGIHQPQHF. The CDR3 coding sequence is TGTGCCAGCACACAGGGAATCCATCAGCCCCAGCATTTT.

CDR3: CASSLPTSGGDTQYF. Here the CDR3 DNA reads TGTGCCAGCAGCCTCCCGACTAGCGGGGGAGATACGCAGTATTTT. The chain has TRBV5-4 and TRBJ2-3; 12 bases fit TRBD2. CDR1 is SGHNT and CDR2 is YYREEE in the germline V gene (reference sequence). V lost 4 bases to trimming and J lost 5 bases; unmatched junction nucleotides: 5. This CDR3 spans 15 amino acids.

This clone was detected only a few times. The chain employs TRBV7-6 and TRBJ1-2, with a weak D call TRBD1 (5 bases). This CDR3 spans 14 amino acids. V was shortened by 0 bases and J by 8 bases, with 13 bases between the two germline ends. Germline CDR1 is SGHVS and CDR2 is FNYEAQ. The CDR3 protein is CASSLAISGEGYTF. CDR3 coding DNA: TGTGCCAGCAGCTTAGCGATCTCGGGGGAAGGCTACACCTTC.

The chain recombines TRBV2 with TRBJ2-1, with 10 bases aligning to TRBD2. The CDR3 contains 14 residues. Germline lookup yields CDR1 SNHLY and CDR2 FYNNEI. Trimming removed 8 bases from V and 8 bases from J; junction bases left unmatched: 9. Here the CDR3 reads CASLSGGAAHEQFF. Here the CDR3 DNA reads TGTGCCAGCCTCAGCGGGGGGGCGGCTCATGAGCAGTTCTTC.

The chain links TRBV28 to TRBJ2-7; TRBD2 is a possible D gene (6 bases). Per the germline V gene, CDR1 is MDHEN and CDR2 is SYDVKM. The CDR3 covers 13 residues. Trimming removed 7 bases from V and 3 bases from J, with 13 bases in between. CDR3 DNA: TGTGCCAGCACGTCCGGGGGAGGCTACGAGCAGTACTTC. Translation: CASTSGGGYEQYF.

The V and J genes are TRBV28 and TRBJ1-5; no clear D gene. V shed 5 bases and J shed 0 bases, with 8 bases lying between them. This CDR3 is 14 amino acids long. Germline V gives CDR1 MDHEN, CDR2 SYDVKM. CDR3 protein: CASSLQVSNQPQHF. CDR3 DNA sequence: TGTGCCAGCAGTCTCCAGGTTAGCAATCAGCCCCAGCATTTT.

A remark on this clone: The sample contains more than one DNA sequence encoding this CDR3. The V call is TRBV18, the J call TRBJ1-1; 7 bases align to TRBD1. The J segment lost 1 base and the V segment lost 5 bases, leaving 1 base of the junction unmatched. The CDR3 consists of 13 residues. The germline gives CDR1 KGHSH, CDR2 LQKENI. In nucleotides, the CDR3 is TGTGCCAGCTCAGGACAGGCGAACACTGAAGCTTTCTTT. Amino acids: CASSGQANTEAFF.

The V call is TRBV7-9, the J call TRBJ2-7; D remains ambiguous. The CDR3 extends over 13 amino acids. Trimming took 1 base from V and 5 from J, leaving 9 bases between them. CDR1 is SEHNR and CDR2 is FQNEAQ in the germline V gene (reference sequence). CDR3 sequence: CASSLDQANEQYV. As DNA, the CDR3 is TGTGCCAGCAGCTTAGACCAGGCCAACGAGCAGTACGTC.

This clone appeared once. V gene TRBV9 combines with J gene TRBJ1-3; D is unresolved. The germline CDR1 and CDR2 sequences are SGDLS and YYNGEE. The V gene lost 4 bases and the J gene lost 0 bases, with 11 bases spanning the gap. CDR3 length: 15 amino acids. The CDR3, as DNA: TGTGCCAGCAGCCCTGACCCGGGCTCTGGAAACACCATATATTTT. Translating it yields CASSPDPGSGNTIYF.

The V call is TRBV18, the J call TRBJ1-5, with D possibly being TRBD1 (6 bases). The CDR3 has 16 residues. The V gene's germline CDR1 is KGHSH and CDR2 LQKENI. Trimming removed 0 bases at V and 2 bases at J, with 11 bases between. This CDR3 is CASSPPGQYGNQPQHF. The DNA for the CDR3 is TGTGCCAGCTCACCACCCGGACAGTATGGCAATCAGCCCCAGCATTTT.

This clone was seen only a few times. This chain's CDR3 is CASSLPARRGYLKLFF. The CDR3 bases are TGTGCCAGCAGTTTGCCCGCCCGTAGGGGGTATTTAAAACTGTTTTTT. The chain combines TRBV28 with TRBJ1-4, with D perhaps TRBD1 (6 bases). Germline V lookup: CDR1 MDHEN, CDR2 SYDVKM. The CDR3 is made up of 16 amino acids. V lost 3 bases and J 10 bases, leaving 21 bases between the germline ends. The variable domain in full, with the rest retrieved from reference TRBV28 and TRBJ1-4, is DVKVTQSSRYLVKRTGEKVFLECVQDMDHENMFWYRQDPGLGLRLIYFSYDVKMKEKGDIPEGYSVSREKKERFSLILESASTNQTSMYLCASSLPARRGYLKLFFGSGTQLSVL.

This chain links TRBV10-3 with TRBJ2-6, with D possibly TRBD2 on 6 matching bases. Per the germline V gene, CDR1 is ENHRY and CDR2 is SYGVKD. Deletions cut 2 bases from V and 4 bases from J, with 6 bases between. This CDR3 is 14 amino acids long. The CDR3 protein is CAISEGRGANVLTF. The CDR3 DNA sequence: TGTGCCATCAGTGAGGGGAGGGGGGCCAACGTCCTGACTTTC.

The rearrangement links TRBV3-1 (or the pseudogene TRBV3-2) to TRBJ1-1; 9 bases align to TRBD1. With 5 bases clipped from V and 5 bases from J, the junction kept 6 bases outside the gene matches. The CDR3 is made up of 14 amino acids. CDR1 is LGHDT and CDR2 is YNNKEL in the germline V gene (reference sequence). This chain's CDR3 is CASSRDRVRTEAFF. In nucleotides, the CDR3 is TGTGCCAGCAGCAGGGACAGGGTTAGGACTGAAGCTTTCTTT.

The chain uses TRBV9 and TRBJ2-3; D might be TRBD2 (6 bases). The CDR3 runs to 14 residues. V was pared by 3 bases and J by 5 bases, with 13 bases between. Germline lookup yields CDR1 SGDLS and CDR2 YYNGEE. Written as DNA, the CDR3 is TGTGCCAGCAGCGCCGGGACTTTGAGAGATACGCAGTATTTT. This encodes CASSAGTLRDTQYF.

V is TRBV27 and J is TRBJ2-1; TRBD1 agrees at 7 bases. Germline V CDR1 and CDR2: MNHEY, SMNVEV (reference sequence). V dropped 2 bases and J dropped 3; count of bases not matched to a gene: 10. The CDR3 consists of 17 residues. The DNA for the CDR3 is TGTGCCAGCAGTTTAGAATTAAGGGACAGCCTCTACAATGAGCAGTTCTTC. Amino acid sequence: CASSLELRDSLYNEQFF.

The rearrangement joins TRBV7-2 to TRBJ1-2; D unresolved. Germline values: CDR1 SGHTA, CDR2 FQGNSA. V was shortened by 2 bases and J by 2 bases, with 6 bases between the two germline ends. The CDR3 is made up of 13 amino acids. CDR3 nucleotide sequence: TGTGCCAGCAGCTTAAGTAGAAACTATGGCTACACCTTC. Encoded protein: CASSLSRNYGYTF. Full variable domain (outside the CDR3, taken from reference TRBV7-2 and TRBJ1-2): GAGVSQSPSNKVTEKGKDVELRCDPISGHTALYWYRQSLGQGLEFLIYFQGNSAPDKSGLPSDRFSAERTGGSVSTLTIQRTQQEDSAVYLCASSLSRNYGYTFGSGTRLTVV.

This clone has more than one count but fewer than ten. The chain carries TRBV7-9 and TRBJ2-1; 8 bases line up with TRBD2. V lost 4 bases, J lost 6 bases, and 8 bases stayed unmatched. The CDR3 is made up of 15 amino acids. The germline CDR1 and CDR2 sequences are SEHNR and FQNEAQ (reference sequence). CDR3 in amino acids: CASSSGLARANEQFF. The DNA for the CDR3 is TGTGCCAGCAGCTCAGGACTAGCAAGGGCCAATGAGCAGTTCTTC.

CDR3 nucleotide sequence: TGTGCCAGCAGTCCCGCTGGACTAGCGGGGGTTAATAGCGCCTACGAGCAGTACGTC. Residues: CASSPAGLAGVNSAYEQYV. The V call is TRBV28, the J call TRBJ2-7; TRBD2 aligns across 13 bases. Germline trimming cut 5 bases from V and 2 bases from J; bases unmatched to any gene: 15. The CDR3 spans 19 residues. CDR1 MDHEN and CDR2 SYDVKM come from the germline V gene.

This chain's CDR3 is CASKGTGNQPQHF. The CDR3 nucleotides are TGTGCCAGCAAGGGGACAGGCAATCAGCCCCAGCATTTT. This sequence joins TRBV12-3 or TRBV12-4 and TRBJ1-5, with TRBD1 matching over 7 bases. The J segment lost 2 bases and the V segment lost 7 bases, leaving 2 bases of the junction unmatched. This CDR3 region has 13 residues.

This chain uses TRBV18 with TRBJ1-5, with unresolved D. V shed 2 bases and J shed 0 bases, with 5 bases lying between them. CDR1 KGHSH and CDR2 LQKENI come from the germline V gene. The CDR3 runs 14 residues. The CDR3 reads CASSPRSSNQPQHF. Written as DNA, the CDR3 is TGTGCCAGCTCACCAAGGAGTAGCAATCAGCCCCAGCATTTT.

The V and J genes are TRBV13 and TRBJ1-2; 7 positions match TRBD1. The trim removed 4 bases at V and 5 bases at J, leaving 7 bases unmatched. CDR3 size: 14 residues. Germline-derived CDR1 and CDR2 are PRHDT and FYEKMQ (reference sequence). CDR3 DNA: TGTGCCAGCAGCTCAGGGGGTAGCTTATATGGCTACACCTTC. Amino acids: CASSSGGSLYGYTF.

The table lists this clone with a few counts. The chain couples TRBV19 to TRBJ2-7, with a tentative D call TRBD2 (6 bases). V dropped 1 base and J dropped 2 bases, with 12 bases sitting between them. CDR3 length: 15 amino acids. Per the germline V gene, CDR1 is LNHDA and CDR2 is SQIVND (reference sequence). The CDR3: CASSIVGTSAYEQYF. In nucleotides, the CDR3 is TGTGCCAGTAGTATAGTAGGGACTTCAGCCTACGAGCAGTACTTC. The variable domain in full, with the rest retrieved from reference TRBV19 and TRBJ2-7, is DGGITQSPKYLFRKEGQNVTLSCEQNLNHDAMYWYRQDPGQGLRLIYYSQIVNDFQKGDIAEGYSVSREKKESFPLTVTSAQKNPTAFYLCASSIVGTSAYEQYFGPGTRLTVT.

CDR3 in DNA: TGTGCCACCAGTGAACCCTCGCAGGGGAGTTATGGCTACACCTTC. Protein product: CATSEPSQGSYGYTF. J is TRBJ1-2 and V is TRBV24-1; TRBD1 might be the D (6 bases). V lost 4 bases to trimming and J lost 5 bases, with 16 bases between them. Germline V gene sequence: CDR1 KGHDR, CDR2 SFDVKD. This CDR3 spans 15 amino acids.

In its sample, this clone was seen many times. The rearrangement uses TRBV6-5 and TRBJ1-1; TRBD1 is a possible D gene (5 bases). The germline gives CDR1 MNHEY, CDR2 SVGAGI. CDR3 length equals 13 residues. The V end lost 7 bases, the J end lost 7 bases, and 16 bases lay between the germline ends. The CDR3 sequence: CASTFILQVEAFF. CDR3 DNA sequence: TGTGCCAGCACCTTCATCCTACAGGTTGAAGCTTTCTTT.

The rearrangement links TRBV2 to TRBJ1-2; 7 positions agree with TRBD1. J lost 4 bases, V lost 5 bases, and 10 bases had no gene match. Germline CDR1 is SNHLY and CDR2 is FYNNEI. There are 15 residues in the CDR3. As DNA, the CDR3 is TGTGCCAGCAGTCCTGACAGGGCCCGATCCTATGGCTACACCTTC. Its protein is CASSPDRARSYGYTF.